This T cell receptor beta chain was recorded in a study of cytomegalovirus exposure and HLA in healthy donors. The study's findings and limits: Later analysis revealed greater clonal expansion in HLA-associated TCR beta chains than in equally common others. Three CMV-associated chains proved CMV antigen-specific in vitro. Serostatus for CMV was the only available immune exposure information.

With 60 Vbeta and 13 Jbeta primers, the PCR was carried out. Profiled with immunoSEQ multiplex PCR; TCRdb holds only in-frame clones, not every one. The data hold roughly 150,000 clones, with over 80% observed a single time. To note about this clone: What it binds is not known.

CDR3 length: 13 residues. V was clipped by 5 bases and J by 0 bases, with 4 bases between them. Germline V gene sequence: CDR1 SGHTA, CDR2 FQGTGA. The J gene is TRBJ2-2, the V gene TRBV7-3; unclear D gene. The receptor comes from a woman between 18 and 29 years old in good health and CMV-seronegative. The sequencing input was PBMCs. The DNA of the CDR3 is TGTGCCAGCAGCCCCGCGAACACCGGGGAGCTGTTTTTT. This codes for CASSPANTGELFF. Variable domain in full (rest from reference TRBV7-3 and TRBJ2-2): GAGVSQTPSNKVTEKGKYVELRCDPISGHTALYWYRQSLGQGPEFLIYFQGTGAADDSGLPNDRFFAVRPEGSVSTLKIQRTERGDSAVYLCASSPANTGELFFGEGSRLTVL.